This T cell receptor (beta chain) was observed in a study of blood T cell repertoires in COVID-19. Across the study: Donors in the United States, Italy and Spain gave samples during acute or convalescent COVID-19.

This clone was recorded once. Across about two dozen US areas, participants ranged in age from about 18 to 90 years. Germline V gives CDR1 LGHDT, CDR2 YNNKEL (reference sequence). This CDR3 region has 16 residues. V was pared by 1 base and J by 2 bases, with 4 bases of the junction left unmatched. Repertoires were generated with immunoSEQ multiplex PCR, while TCRdb's copy carries only in-frame clones and drops some. The sample has about 180,000 clones, roughly 83% seen once; the top ten hold more than 7.5%. The chain carries TRBV3-1 (or the pseudogene TRBV3-2) and TRBJ2-1, with TRBD2 identical over 8 bases. The TCR sequence derives from a woman in her 30s who had recovered from COVID-19. Sequencing input: PBMCs or T cells enriched from blood (not recorded which). As DNA, the CDR3 is TGTGCCAGCAGCCAAGGTGGTAGCGGGACCTACAATGAGCAGTTCTTC. Encoded protein: CASSQGGSGTYNEQFF.